The sequence of this TCR beta chain was determined in a study (dated by TCRdb to 2016 to 2017). The library was built by means of RT-PCR. The data were produced on an Illumina MiSeq. The public reads were reanalyzed by TCRdb: fastp trimming at Q25, MiXCR alignment, in-frame beta chains only. Identical CDR3 protein sequences are pooled into one entry, listed with their most common genes and DNA. The table for this sample lists around 700,000 distinct CDR3 sequences; approximately 14% of them were counted only once. 3.6% of the sample belongs to the ten largest clones. V and J are trimmed by 4 bases and 5 bases, and the gene matches miss 8 bases of the junction. Looking up the germline V gene yields CDR1 SGHRS and CDR2 YFSETQ. The CDR3 goes from the cysteine to the phenylalanine over 14 residues. Kept here is only the CDR3 DNA, which spans 42 bases and is read in frame from base 1. To note about this clonotype: Its binding antigen is unknown. Within one base of it there is no much larger clone, and no base qualities were kept.

Here the chain combines TRBV5-1 and TRBJ2-5; 7 bases in the junction line up with TRBD1. The sequence was obtained from a female donor in good health, serving as a healthy control. The specimen was memory CD4+ T cells from blood. The bases read TGCGCCAGCAGCCAACAGGGGTGGGAGGAGACCCAGTACTTC. It codes for CASSQQGWEETQYF.